This entry describes one TCR beta chain. Naive CD8 cells comprised CD45RO-negative, CCR7-positively selected cells, excluding terminally differentiated effector memory CD45RA+ cells. The method was immunoSEQ multiplex PCR; TCRdb's version includes in-frame clones alone and lacks a portion of them. The top ten hold about 0.11% of the sample, which has 560,000 or so clones, 96% seen once. Germline V gene sequence: CDR1 MGHDK, CDR2 SYGVNS. Trimming took 6 bases from V and 1 from J, leaving 3 bases between them. This CDR3 contains 11 residues. This specimen comes from a study of shared clonotypes between healthy human individuals.

This TCR was recovered from a woman aged 25 to 45 in good health. The sample comprised naive CD8+ T cells sorted from blood. The chain employs TRBV25-1 and TRBJ1-2; D gene uncertain. The CDR3 sequence is CASSDNYGYTF. The CDR3 DNA sequence: TGTGCCAGCAGCGATAACTATGGCTACACCTTC.